This section outlines one T cell receptor (beta chain) sequence together with its context. Its antigen specificity is not known. The sample holds no much larger clone one base away, and base qualities are not on file. Other DNA sequences in this sample translate to the same CDR3. This sample was taken from a study of cytomegalovirus exposure and HLA in healthy donors (dated by TCRdb to between 2016 and 2019). As for the study more broadly: An earlier analysis of 550 to 700 of the donors reported about 250 Gb of sequence data and more than 90 million unique TCR beta sequences from some 180 million T cells. Of the roughly 400 genotyped donors, less than 90% were placed in the genetic ancestry cluster associated with self-reported Caucasian donors. All discovery cohort repertoires had been generated using a single sequencing platform. A later analysis re-analyzed previously published TCR beta repertoires from roughly 690 donors and added high-resolution HLA genotyping to study TCR occurrence patterns. The T cell repertoires of around 670 subjects were profiled by immunosequencing and related to cytomegalovirus serostatus. To decide whether each TCR beta V gene segment behaved as functional or pseudogenic, an earlier analysis of approximately 620 of the donors relied on high-throughput TCR beta sequencing. Roughly 300 gigabases of sequencing data and approximately 80 million unique TCR sequences were included in an early release covering around 600 HLA-typed donors. Four to six DR-DQ haplotypes were handled as single units for association and clustering, since linkage in the cohort was strong. A later genetic analysis used genome-wide SNP genotypes for about 55% of the 666 donors, treating that subset as a discovery cohort. Donor age, sex, ethnicity and CMV serostatus were compiled together with the repertoire data. To predict cytomegalovirus infection status, the study combined high-throughput TCR immunosequencing, statistical association of individual TCRs with disease status, and machine learning. Typing coverage varied by locus: 629-630 donors for A, B, C, DRB1 and DQB1; roughly 520 for DQA1; approximately 610 for DPA1; 450 to 480 for DPB1. The study was designed to test whether signatures of past pathogen exposure could be identified by cataloging public T cell receptors. HLA typing covered class I and class II loci at four-digit resolution. Rather than drawing on any new phenotypic data, the later analysis identified candidate immune exposures from TCR beta sequences and the way those sequences occurred across donors. Across under 500 genotyped donors of the cohort, an average of roughly 200,000 unique TCR beta nucleotide sequences per donor were sequenced, and approximately 19% of those sequences were non-productive. In addition to the first cohort of around 670 subjects, a separate validation cohort of over 90 different subjects was used.

According to the germline V gene, CDR1 reads SGHRS and CDR2 reads YFSETQ. The CDR3 has 14 amino acids, counting the end cysteine and phenylalanine. The entry retains the CDR3 DNA only, 42 bases that are in frame from base 1. Cut back by 1 base and 3 bases, the V and J ends lie 10 bases apart. The cohort consisted of 650 to 850 healthy bone marrow donors. All cohort members were sampled while nominally healthy, although unrecorded immune exposures were likely present. The donor was CMV seronegative and belonged to the group of over 300 seronegative cohort members. A peripheral blood sample was collected from each donor, and TCR beta sequencing was performed on peripheral blood mononuclear cells. The Qiagen DNeasy Blood Extraction Kit was used to extract genomic DNA from the blood cell samples. What the authors observed across the whole study: When HLA alleles, especially DR and DQ, strongly co-occurred, TCR associations were difficult to assign to individual alleles. It was suggested by the authors that the approach could potentially be generalized to other disease states and immunological phenotypes. V-gene and J-gene trimming of TCR beta chains was associated with a missense DCLRE1C variant in a later genetic analysis, and the association was replicated in an independent cohort. Some IMGT-functional V segments, including TRBV6-2 and TRBV6-3, could not be distinguished by the 87-base-pair reads and were therefore excluded. According to a later analysis, parvovirus B19, influenza, CMV and Epstein-Barr virus appeared linked to several top co-occurrence clusters. Compared with the approximately 720-donor mean, donors in an Asian-associated ancestry cluster had fewer N-insertions in productive TCRs, according to a later genetic analysis. About 17 rarely observed V segments, including chromosome 9 orphons, were excluded from the earlier analysis of a few hundred of the donors because counts were too low. This cohort had only TCR beta chains sequenced, and the lack of alpha or paired-chain data limited which features could be detected. In a later analysis, some 18,000 TCR beta sequences were associated with specific HLA alleles at a false discovery rate of 0.05. Cytomegalovirus status was reported to be diagnosed by the classifier with high specificity and sensitivity in both the original and validation cohorts. Broadly in line with IMGT annotations, most TCR beta V segments showed up in productive rearrangements about 87% or about 30% of the time in an earlier analysis of under 700 of the donors. In vitro tests confirmed that three of the cytomegalovirus-associated TCR beta chains recognize cytomegalovirus antigens. The study listed approximately 150 TCR beta chains as associated with cytomegalovirus. Because HLA typing was missing for some donors at each locus, association tests included only the typed subset. In a later analysis, the rate of TCR association differed among HLA loci, with DRB1 alleles having the most associated TCRs and HLA-C alleles having the fewest. A further reported finding was that TCR beta sequences accurately predicted the HLA-A and HLA-B alleles for most subjects in the first cohort. Roughly uniform sequencing depth across donors was assumed in presence/absence analyses, although this assumption may not hold. A later analysis found that most CMV-associated TCR beta chains appeared HLA-restricted, with HLA associations seemingly driven largely by CMV exposure. Linkage disequilibrium might explain the correlated functional status among segregating V segments, but an unknown experimental factor could not be ruled out. Across donors, most TCR sequences were observed very rarely, whereas some public TCRs were present in many individuals. Immune exposure information for the cohort was limited to CMV serostatus. A cluster of highly shared sequence variants was judged likely to be a technical artifact of the sequencing pipeline. In a later analysis, HLA-associated TCR beta chains showed more clonal expansion and lower generation probabilities than non-associated chains that were equally common.

The receptor library was made with the immunoSEQ multiplex PCR assay. For the multiplex PCR, a mixture combining 60 forward primers for TCR Vbeta segments and 13 reverse primers for TCR Jbeta segments was used. The CDR3 region of rearranged TCR beta genes was amplified from genomic DNA by a multiplex PCR assay. The Illumina HiSeq System was used to sequence the amplified TCR beta libraries as 87-base-pair reads. As for how the authors treated the data: A later analysis tallied 75 million to 95 million unique TCR beta chains across the approximately 670 repertoires, and some 12 million of those chains were shared by two or more donors. Raw reads were error-corrected and collapsed into unique sequences by a nearest-neighbor algorithm in which closely related sequences were merged to remove PCR and sequencing errors. Alignment of CDR3 sequences to IMGT reference sequences was used to assign V, D and J gene segments. For a sequence to be retained, a match of at least six nucleotides to both a V gene segment and a J gene segment was required. A rearrangement counted as productive if the CDR3 had no stop codons and remained in frame with V and J, and every other rearrangement counted as non-productive. Following IMGT convention, CDR3 was defined as the stretch from the second conserved V-encoded cysteine to the conserved J-encoded phenylalanine. In an earlier analysis of just under 600 of the donors, sequences lacking an unambiguous match to a single V gene segment were excluded. In an earlier analysis of 587 of the donors, V segments were called functional above 56.7% productive rearrangements and were called segregating when the between-donor standard deviation exceeded 5%. A statistical classification framework was built for diagnosing cytomegalovirus status from the catalog of TCR beta chain sequences. V and J gene assignment, in a later analysis, came from comparing TCR nucleotide sequences with IMGT/GENE-DB human TR gene sequences. Using the TCRdist pipeline, a later analysis assigned CDR3 sequences along with most-parsimonious VDJ recombination scenarios. In a later analysis, each TCR beta chain was defined by its CDR3 amino acid sequence together with its V-gene family, and reads without a unique V-gene family were excluded. As a way to deal with suspected cross-contamination and a sequencing artifact, a later analysis dropped hundreds of nucleotide sequences that were highly shared and had low generation probability. For each public chain, a later analysis derived a clonal expansion index from normalized ranks of inferred template counts within each repertoire. Generation probabilities in a later analysis came from a VDJ recombination model fitted to out-of-frame rearrangements, and those results were checked against IGoR. In a later analysis, TCR-TCR, TCR-HLA and TCR-CMV co-occurrence was scored with hypergeometric tests, and a repertoire-size bias correction was applied to TCR pairs. In a later analysis, false discovery rates were estimated by permuting HLA or CMV assignments 20 times. In a later analysis, co-occurring TCRs were grouped using DBSCAN, and TCRdist sequence similarity was added for clustering within HLA-allele-positive subsets. Repertoires with fewer than 30,000 or more than 120,000 public chains, plus five repertoires with anomalous nucleotide sharing, were excluded from co-occurrence clustering. Sourced from immuneACCESS, this table was stored by TCRdb with only in-frame sequences that have V and J called. A share of the clones is absent; for the studies checked, an unresolved V gene accounts for under half, and the remainder has no known explanation. That table gives V, J and clone size, and the DNA gave D and trimming. Here the sample has tens of thousands of clones; over 70% occur a single time. Around 0.96% of the sample lies in the top ten.

The clonotype comes from a male donor in good health and CMV-seronegative. The receptor chain draws on TRBV5-1 and TRBJ2-5; a tentative D match to TRBD2 spans 6 bases. Sequences were obtained from PBMCs. The DNA is TGCGCCAGCAGCTTGAGTTCGGGGGAAGAGACCCAGTACTTC. This translates into CASSLSSGEETQYF.